The present TCR beta chain was sequenced within a study of CD8 T cells in Susac syndrome. Comment on this clonotype: Its antigen is currently unknown.

Germline loops: CDR1 LNHDA, CDR2 SQIVND (reference sequence). The CDR3 sequence is 14 residues long. Trimming cost V 6 bases and J 4 bases; bases outside gene matches: 3. The study's findings and limits: The CD4+ T cell repertoires in Susac syndrome were not clonally expanded.

Reverse transcription of about 0.45 to 1 ug RNA was performed with random hexamers. TCRdb ran MiXCR on the immunoSEQ multiplex PCR reads and lists one entry per CDR3 protein. The table shows roughly 150,000 distinct CDR3 sequences, with roughly 95% occurring only once. This receptor was taken from a human donor with Susac syndrome. Material for sequencing was CD4+ T cells from PBMCs. This sequence joins TRBV19 and TRBJ1-2; 12 bases line up with TRBD1. The CDR3: CASRGQGALYGYTF. The CDR3 nucleotides read TGTGCCAGTAGGGGACAGGGGGCCCTCTATGGCTACACCTTC.